The clone carrying this TCR beta chain was counted between two and nine times. Antigen: not known. The ends were cut back, 4 bases at V and 8 bases at J, with 12 bases in the middle. Per germline, CDR1 PRHDT and CDR2 FYEKMQ (reference sequence). This CDR3 is built from 13 residues. These data are taken from a study of stem cell transplantation in POMP-related autoinflammatory disease. Study-wide context: The study hypothesized thymoproteasome defects skew the TRB repertoire via impaired CD8+ selection. Neutrophil and platelet engraftment from the graft donor was 100% through one year after transplant. Study findings and constraints: Unique TRB V-J gene pairings were limited in number in patients with PRAID.

PRAID featured immunodeficiency plus autoinflammation. Generated by immunoSEQ multiplex PCR, the TCRdb table keeps only in-frame clones and is missing some. The table includes about 7,800 clones, 88% detected once. The chain is built from TRBV13 and TRBJ2-4; perhaps TRBD2 as D (5 bases). Source: CD8+ T cells from PBMCs, taken after stem cell transplantation. The sequence derives from a human patient with POMP-related autoinflammation and immune dysregulation (PRAID). Some T cells may have originated in the graft donor. This chain's CDR3 is CASSYEREYIQYF. The DNA of the CDR3 is TGTGCCAGCAGCTACGAACGGGAATACATTCAGTACTTC.